These 6 T cell receptor beta chains were sequenced from one sample in a study of blood T cell repertoires in COVID-19 (dated by TCRdb to about 2020). Library generation was performed with the immunoSEQ multiplex PCR assay. Drawn from immuneACCESS, this table holds only the in-frame rearrangements with V and J called that TCRdb kept. Clones are partly lost; checked studies trace under half to an unresolved V gene and leave the rest unexplained. This sample has roughly 32,000 clones in its table, and about 89% of those were observed once. Under 4.5% of the sample is in the top ten clones. Sequenced: peripheral blood. These receptors were collected from a man aged 60 to 75 with acute or convalescent COVID-19.

V usage is TRBV11-2 and J usage is TRBJ2-3, with TRBD2 matching 14 bases. This CDR3 contains 17 residues. The germline V gene encodes CDR1 SGHAT and CDR2 FQNNGV. After removal of 5 bases from V and 6 bases from J, the junction contained 10 bases not matched to a gene. CDR3 in amino acids: CASSPGLAGVSPDTQYF. CDR3 bases: TGTGCCAGCAGCCCGGGACTAGCGGGAGTTTCCCCCGATACGCAGTATTTT.

This clone was seen only once. The CDR3 region is CASSNLGLPLYEQYF. CDR3 in DNA: TGCGCCAGCAGCAACCTGGGACTCCCTCTGTACGAGCAGTACTTC. The V gene is TRBV5-1, the J gene TRBJ2-7, with D maybe TRBD2 (6 bases). The germline gives CDR1 SGHRS, CDR2 YFSETQ. The CDR3 consists of 15 residues. V was shortened by 4 bases and J by 4 bases, with 18 bases between the two germline ends.

The chain links TRBV12-5 to TRBJ1-3, with a tentative D call TRBD1 (6 bases). The CDR3 loop spans 17 amino acids. V dropped 5 bases and J dropped 0 bases, with 17 bases sitting between them. Germline assignment: CDR1 LGHNT and CDR2 FRNRAP. The CDR3 here is CASGPGRGSSSGNTIYF. The CDR3 coding sequence is TGTGCTAGTGGTCCGGGGAGGGGGTCGAGCTCTGGAAACACCATATATTTT. The full variable domain, completed using reference TRBV12-5 and TRBJ1-3, is DARVTQTPRHKVTEMGQEVTMRCQPILGHNTVFWYRQTMMQGLELLAYFRNRAPLDDSGMPKDRFSAEMPDATLATLKIQPSEPRDSAVYFCASGPGRGSSSGNTIYFGEGSWLTVV.

The V and J genes are TRBV29-1 and TRBJ1-1; the D is unclear. V was pared by 4 bases and J by 0 bases, with 9 bases between. This CDR3 comprises 13 residues. The germline V gene encodes CDR1 SQVTM and CDR2 ANQGSEA. In DNA form, the CDR3 reads TGCAGCGTTGTTGGTCCTATGAACACTGAAGCTTTCTTT. Residues: CSVVGPMNTEAFF. Combining the CDR3 with reference TRBV29-1 and TRBJ1-1 gives the whole variable domain SAVISQKPSRDICQRGTSLTIQCQVDSQVTMMFWYRQQPGQSLTLIATANQGSEATYESGFVIDKFPISRPNLTFSTLTVSNMSPEDSSIYLCSVVGPMNTEAFFGQGTRLTVV.

V usage is TRBV27 and J usage is TRBJ1-1; maybe TRBD1 (5 bases). The CDR3 is 17 amino acids. Germline V gene data show CDR1 as MNHEY and CDR2 as SMNVEV (reference sequence). Trimming took off 8 bases at V and 1 base at J, with 23 bases between the two ends. This CDR3 reads CASSLQGLGGTNTEAFF. For the CDR3, the DNA is TGTGCCAGCTCCCTGCAGGGACTCGGTGGAACGAACACTGAAGCTTTCTTT.

The chain employs TRBV6-5 and TRBJ1-5; the D gene is possibly TRBD1 (5 bases). The CDR3 loop spans 12 amino acids. Per germline, CDR1 MNHEY and CDR2 SVGAGI. Trimming stripped 11 bases from V and 4 bases from J, with 12 bases between. CDR3 nucleotide sequence: TGTGCCGTCGGGGGGGGAAATCAGCCCCAGCATTTT. This sequence encodes CAVGGGNQPQHF.